What follows are 17 T cell receptor beta chains derived from one specimen sequenced in a study of spatial heterogeneity in lung cancer. TCRdb reprocessed the 5' RACE reads with MiXCR, giving one entry per CDR3 protein. The sample shows tens of thousands of distinct CDR3 sequences, 9% to 10% of them seen only once. Noted time point: blood at routine non-recurrence follow-up after resection. The sequencing here drew on PBMCs, taken at follow-up. These receptors were obtained from a male donor with early-stage non-small cell lung cancer.

This clonotype was detected many times. The chain is built from TRBV5-1 and TRBJ2-7, with D perhaps TRBD1 (6 bases). This CDR3 region has 14 residues. Germline V gene sequence: CDR1 SGHRS, CDR2 YFSETQ. V lost 4 bases and J lost 1, with 12 bases in between. This CDR3 reads CASSQLQGSYEQYF. Here the CDR3 DNA reads TGCGCCAGCAGCCAACTACAGGGTTCCTACGAGCAGTACTTC.

The chain employs TRBV28 and TRBJ2-7; D is unresolved. CDR1 and CDR2 from the germline V gene are MDHEN and SYDVKM. Trimming shortened V by 4 bases and J by 4 bases, and 8 bases separated the two germline ends. The CDR3 loop spans 12 amino acids. CDR3 loop: CASSSPGYEQYF. CDR3 in DNA: TGTGCCAGCAGTTCCCCAGGATACGAGCAGTACTTC.

Only a few counts were recorded for this clonotype. The chain joins TRBV4-1 to TRBJ1-6, with a weak D call TRBD1 (6 bases). The length of the CDR3 is 16 residues. V was cut by 3 bases and J by 14 bases, with 23 bases left in between. Germline V gives CDR1 MGHRA, CDR2 YSYEKL. The CDR3 loop reads CASSHATIDRLSTLHF. Here the CDR3 DNA reads TGCGCCAGCAGCCACGCTACCATCGACAGGTTGAGCACCCTCCACTTT.

This clonotype turned up a few times. This chain uses TRBV20-1 with TRBJ2-7, with 7 bases identical to TRBD2. CDR1 and CDR2 from the germline V gene are DFQATT and SNEGSKA (reference sequence). The length of the CDR3 is 13 residues. J gave up 0 bases and V 5 bases, and 4 bases lay outside the gene matches. The CDR3 nucleotides read TGCAGTGCTCCTCCGGGGGGCTCCTACGAGCAGTACTTC. This encodes CSAPPGGSYEQYF.

The chain links TRBV20-1 to TRBJ2-1; D not certain. Trimming pared 4 bases from V and 6 bases from J, leaving 4 bases between. This CDR3 spans 10 amino acids. CDR1 is DFQATT, CDR2 SNEGSKA, per germline (reference sequence). CDR3 loop: CSAMGNEQFF. CDR3 sequence (DNA): TGCAGTGCTATGGGCAATGAGCAGTTCTTC.

Details on this clonotype: A read error may be the cause here, since a much bigger clone is one base away. The gene calls are TRBV7-2 and TRBJ1-4; no clear D gene. This CDR3 spans 18 amino acids. Germline CDR1 is SGHTA and CDR2 is FQGNSA. The CDR3 DNA reads TGTGCCAGCAGCTTAGTAGCGTTAGGCTCTGCAACTAATGATAAACTGTTTTTT. Translation gives CASSLVALGSATNDKLFF. The whole variable domain, filled in from reference TRBV7-2 and TRBJ1-4, reads GAGVSQSPSNKVTEKGKDVELRCDPISGHTALYWYRQSLGQGLEFLIYFQGNSAPDKSGLPSDRFSAERTGGSVSTLTIQRTQQEDSAVYLCASSLVALGSATNDKLFFGSGTQLSVL.

At least ten counts were recorded for this clonotype. The rearrangement uses TRBV12-3 or TRBV12-4 and TRBJ2-1, with a weak D call TRBD1 (6 bases). V shed 2 bases and J shed 7 bases, with 12 bases lying between them. The CDR3 loop spans 14 amino acids. The CDR3 protein is CASSLTGPLNEQFF. DNA of the CDR3: TGTGCCAGCAGTTTAACAGGGCCCCTGAATGAGCAGTTCTTC.

The table lists this clonotype with many counts. The rearrangement joins TRBV6-2 or TRBV6-3 to TRBJ1-6; D gene ambiguous. Trimming shortened V by 5 bases and J by 7 bases, and 15 bases separated the two germline ends. Germline CDR1 MNHEY, CDR2 SVGEGT. This CDR3 comprises 15 residues. The CDR3 sequence: CASSPRPPKNSPLHF. DNA of the CDR3: TGTGCCAGCAGTCCCCGGCCTCCGAAGAATTCACCCCTCCACTTT.

This clonotype was observed at least ten times. The J gene is TRBJ2-7, the V gene TRBV25-1; D might be TRBD1 (5 bases). The length of the CDR3 is 15 residues. Per germline, CDR1 MGHDK and CDR2 SYGVNS. V was shortened by 4 bases and J by 4 bases, with 17 bases between the two germline ends. In DNA form, the CDR3 reads TGTGCCAGCAGTGGGGCCCAGGGTGGTTTGTACGAGCAGTACTTC. Its protein product is CASSGAQGGLYEQYF.

The CDR3: CASSLLRAGWDTQYF. The CDR3, as DNA: TGTGCCAGCAGTTTACTCCGGGCAGGGTGGGATACGCAGTATTTT. The chain carries TRBV28 and TRBJ2-3; a weak D match, TRBD1 (5 bases). This CDR3 has 15 amino acids. The V and J ends lost 2 bases and 6 bases respectively, with 15 bases between them. Germline lookup yields CDR1 MDHEN and CDR2 SYDVKM.

This clonotype has a count of ten or more. The gene calls are TRBV20-1 and TRBJ2-2; TRBD2 aligns across 8 bases. The germline V gene encodes CDR1 DFQATT and CDR2 SNEGSKA (reference sequence). V shed 8 bases and J 0 bases; nucleotides not matched to a gene: 11. The CDR3 is made up of 16 amino acids. CDR3 sequence reads: CSSLAGLASNTGELFF. CDR3 nucleotides: TGCAGTTCTTTAGCGGGGCTAGCCTCGAACACCGGGGAGCTGTTTTTT.

This clonotype was seen a handful of times. V is TRBV5-4 and J is TRBJ2-2; TRBD1 matches 8 bases. This CDR3 spans 16 amino acids. Looked up from germline, CDR1 is SGHNT and CDR2 is YYREEE (reference sequence). Unmatched junction bases numbered 4, after V lost 0 bases and J lost 3 bases. For the CDR3, the DNA is TGTGCCAGCAGCTTGGCTTCCAGGGGGCACACCGGGGAGCTGTTTTTT. As protein: CASSLASRGHTGELFF.

The chain links TRBV12-3 or TRBV12-4 to TRBJ2-1, with D possibly called TRBD1 or TRBD2 (5 bases each). With 6 bases removed from V and 3 bases from J, the gap between germline ends came to 12 bases. The CDR3 has 14 residues. This chain's CDR3 is CASRGERGYNEQFF. The CDR3 coding sequence is TGTGCCAGCAGGGGTGAGAGGGGCTACAATGAGCAGTTCTTC.

This clonotype was seen more than once but under ten times. The V call is TRBV6-6, the J call TRBJ2-1; no firm D call. Trimming took off 3 bases at V and 6 bases at J, with 9 bases between the two ends. CDR3 size: 13 residues. The germline gives CDR1 MNHNY, CDR2 SVGAGI (reference sequence). The CDR3 sequence is CASSYVGFNEQFF. In DNA form, the CDR3 reads TGTGCCAGCAGTTATGTCGGCTTCAATGAGCAGTTCTTC.

This clonotype was counted many times. This chain links TRBV28 with TRBJ2-2, with 10 bases matching TRBD2. Trimming at V came to 8 bases and at J to 5 bases, leaving 5 bases not matched to a gene. Germline V gives CDR1 MDHEN, CDR2 SYDVKM. The CDR3 contains 14 residues. The CDR3 DNA follows: TGTGCCAGCCTTAGGACTAGCGGAACCGGGGAGCTGTTTTTT. Translating gives CASLRTSGTGELFF.

This clonotype has more than one count but fewer than ten. The rearrangement joins TRBV6-2 or TRBV6-3 to TRBJ2-1; D ambiguous. V was trimmed by 5 bases and J by 6 bases, leaving 23 bases between them. The germline gives CDR1 MNHEY, CDR2 SVGEGT. The CDR3 runs to 17 residues. The CDR3 DNA follows: TGTGCCAGCAGTCCAAGAATACTGAGTCCCCATACCAATGAGCAGTTCTTC. It codes for CASSPRILSPHTNEQFF.

The chain uses TRBV29-1 and TRBJ2-1; 8 bases match TRBD2. V lost 7 bases, J lost 0 bases, and 8 bases stayed unmatched. The V gene's germline CDR1 is SQVTM and CDR2 ANQGSEA. There are 15 residues in the CDR3. CDR3 DNA: TGCAGCGGAGGTCGCGGGGGGAGCTCCTACAATGAGCAGTTCTTC. It codes for CSGGRGGSSYNEQFF.